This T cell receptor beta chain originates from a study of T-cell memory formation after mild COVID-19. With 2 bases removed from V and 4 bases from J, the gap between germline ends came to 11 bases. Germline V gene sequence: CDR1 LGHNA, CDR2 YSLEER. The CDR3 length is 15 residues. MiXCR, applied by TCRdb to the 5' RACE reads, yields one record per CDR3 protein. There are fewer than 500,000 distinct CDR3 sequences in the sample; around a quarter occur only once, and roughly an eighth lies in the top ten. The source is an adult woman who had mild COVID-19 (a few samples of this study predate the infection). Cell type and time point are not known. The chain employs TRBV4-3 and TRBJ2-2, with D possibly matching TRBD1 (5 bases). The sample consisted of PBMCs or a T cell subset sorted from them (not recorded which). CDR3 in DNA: TGCGCCAGCAGCCAAAGCAGGGTGGGCACCGGGGAGCTGTTTTTT. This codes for CASSQSRVGTGELFF.